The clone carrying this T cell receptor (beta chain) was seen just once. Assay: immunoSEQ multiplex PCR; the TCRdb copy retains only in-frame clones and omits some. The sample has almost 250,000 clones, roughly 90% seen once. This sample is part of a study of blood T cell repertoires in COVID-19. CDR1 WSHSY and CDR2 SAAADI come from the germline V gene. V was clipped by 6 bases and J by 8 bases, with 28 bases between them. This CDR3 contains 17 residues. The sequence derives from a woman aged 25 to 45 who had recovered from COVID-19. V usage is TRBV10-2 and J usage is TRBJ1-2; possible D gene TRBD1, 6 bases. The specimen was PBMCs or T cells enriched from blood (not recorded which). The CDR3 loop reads CASRAETSVGRTGGYTF. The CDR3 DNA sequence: TGCGCCAGCAGAGCGGAGACATCGGTGGGGCGCACAGGGGGCTACACCTTC.